The next 12 T cell receptor beta chains were all read from a single sample in a study of blood T cells in healthy people across ages. A second PCR of roughly 7 to 11 cycles used a sample-barcoded 5' primer and a J-beta primer mix. TCRdb re-called the 5' RACE reads with MiXCR, one entry per CDR3 protein. The sample gives about 1.1 million distinct CDR3 sequences, 35% to 45% of which show up once; about an eighth is in the top ten. Sequences were obtained from blood. The receptors shown here come from a man between 18 and 29 years old in good health.

The chain joins TRBV5-6 to TRBJ2-2; TRBD1 matches 10 bases. Trimming took 3 bases from V and 5 from J; bases not matched to a gene: 10. Germline values: CDR1 SGHDT, CDR2 YYEEEE. The CDR3 is made up of 17 amino acids. CDR3 bases: TGTGCCAGCAGCTCGTTGGGACAGGGGCGGAGAACCGGGGAGCTGTTTTTT. Amino acids: CASSSLGQGRRTGELFF.

V gene TRBV28 combines with J gene TRBJ1-1, with 7 bases fitting TRBD1. Looked up from germline, CDR1 is MDHEN and CDR2 is SYDVKM. The CDR3 loop spans 11 amino acids. V trimming: 7 bases; J trimming: 5 bases; junction bases outside the gene matches: 1. Written as DNA, the CDR3 is TGTGCCAGCATACAGGGGACTGAAGCTTTCTTT. It yields the protein CASIQGTEAFF. Full variable domain (outside the CDR3, taken from reference TRBV28 and TRBJ1-1): DVKVTQSSRYLVKRTGEKVFLECVQDMDHENMFWYRQDPGLGLRLIYFSYDVKMKEKGDIPEGYSVSREKKERFSLILESASTNQTSMYLCASIQGTEAFFGQGTRLTVV.

This rearrangement joins TRBV20-1 to TRBJ2-7; weak D call: TRBD2 (5 bases). Per the germline V gene, CDR1 is DFQATT and CDR2 is SNEGSKA (reference sequence). The CDR3 contains 14 residues. The V and J ends lost 6 bases and 2 bases respectively, with 17 bases between them. CDR3 DNA: TGCAGTGCAACTCAAGACACGGGAACCTACGAGCAGTACTTC. This gives the protein CSATQDTGTYEQYF.

Only a few counts were recorded for this clonotype. The chain couples TRBV6-2 or TRBV6-3 to TRBJ2-7, with 7 bases identical to TRBD2. The germline CDR1 and CDR2 sequences are MNHEY and SVGEGT. CDR3 length: 14 residues. Trimming took 2 bases from V and 5 from J; bases not matched to a gene: 6. The CDR3 sequence is CASSYAPAGNEQYF. The CDR3 DNA reads TGTGCCAGCAGTTACGCCCCAGCGGGGAACGAGCAGTACTTC.

The chain joins TRBV20-1 to TRBJ1-1, with D unresolved. The CDR3 has 13 amino acids. V lost 6 bases and J lost 4, with 15 bases in between. Germline values: CDR1 DFQATT, CDR2 SNEGSKA (reference sequence). In DNA form, the CDR3 reads TGCAGTGCCCCCCGGAACGGTGGCACTGAAGCTTTCTTT. The encoded protein is CSAPRNGGTEAFF.

The chain is built from TRBV20-1 and TRBJ1-2; a weak D match, TRBD1 (6 bases). CDR1 and CDR2 from the germline V gene are DFQATT and SNEGSKA (reference sequence). This CDR3 is built from 15 residues. Trimming took 7 bases from V and 4 from J, leaving 22 bases between them. The CDR3 nucleotides read TGCAGTGTCCCTCTAGGTTCCCCCAGGGGCTATGGCTACACCTTC. It is translated as CSVPLGSPRGYGYTF.

Turning to this clonotype: A much more abundant neighbour one base away suggests this may be a read error. The DNA for the CDR3 is TGTGCCAGCAGTTACATCCGGGACAGTAACAATGAGCAGTACTTC. Residues: CASSYIRDSNNEQYF. This chain joins TRBV6-2 or TRBV6-3 and TRBJ2-7; 7 positions match TRBD1. The CDR3 length is 15 residues. The germline V gene has CDR1 MNHEY and CDR2 SVGEGT. V was clipped by 2 bases and J by 7 bases; unmatched bases: 11.

V usage is TRBV6-6 and J usage is TRBJ1-1; unclear D gene. Germline-derived CDR1 and CDR2 are MNHNY and SVGAGI (reference sequence). The V gene lost 2 bases and the J gene lost 1 base, with 17 bases spanning the gap. There are 17 residues in the CDR3. CDR3 protein: CASSYPVGGTRNTEAFF. Written as DNA, the CDR3 is TGTGCCAGCAGTTACCCCGTCGGCGGCACCAGGAACACTGAAGCTTTCTTT.

V gene TRBV9 combines with J gene TRBJ2-7; the D gene could be TRBD1 or TRBD2 (5 bases each). The V and J ends lost 3 bases and 0 bases respectively, with 13 bases between them. The CDR3 is 15 residues long. Per the germline V gene, CDR1 is SGDLS and CDR2 is YYNGEE. The CDR3 sequence: CASSASGTSSYEQYF. DNA for the CDR3: TGTGCCAGCAGCGCCTCCGGGACGTCCTCCTACGAGCAGTACTTC.

This clonotype was observed many times. The genes are TRBV29-1 and TRBJ2-3, with D unresolved. Germline values: CDR1 SQVTM, CDR2 ANQGSEA. Trimming took 5 bases from V and 5 from J, leaving 8 bases between them. The CDR3 contains 11 residues. CDR3 coding DNA: TGCAGCGTTAGGGTTGGAGATACGCAGTATTTT. The encoded protein is CSVRVGDTQYF.

The chain is built from TRBV6-1 and TRBJ2-5, with 7 bases that match TRBD1. The CDR3 length is 15 residues. The V gene's germline CDR1 is MNHNS and CDR2 SASEGT. J gave up 11 bases and V 5 bases, and 17 bases lay outside the gene matches. CDR3 residues: CASSRIGTEGREQYF. The CDR3 coding sequence is TGTGCCAGCAGTCGAATTGGGACAGAGGGTCGTGAGCAGTACTTC.

The rearrangement joins TRBV4-1 to TRBJ2-1; TRBD2 matches 9 bases. This CDR3 comprises 15 residues. Germline V gives CDR1 MGHRA, CDR2 YSYEKL. J was trimmed by 8 bases and V by 2 bases; bases with no gene match: 7. CDR3 sequence: CASSQPTSGAYEQFF. The CDR3 nucleotides read TGCGCCAGCAGCCAACCGACTAGCGGTGCCTATGAGCAGTTCTTC.